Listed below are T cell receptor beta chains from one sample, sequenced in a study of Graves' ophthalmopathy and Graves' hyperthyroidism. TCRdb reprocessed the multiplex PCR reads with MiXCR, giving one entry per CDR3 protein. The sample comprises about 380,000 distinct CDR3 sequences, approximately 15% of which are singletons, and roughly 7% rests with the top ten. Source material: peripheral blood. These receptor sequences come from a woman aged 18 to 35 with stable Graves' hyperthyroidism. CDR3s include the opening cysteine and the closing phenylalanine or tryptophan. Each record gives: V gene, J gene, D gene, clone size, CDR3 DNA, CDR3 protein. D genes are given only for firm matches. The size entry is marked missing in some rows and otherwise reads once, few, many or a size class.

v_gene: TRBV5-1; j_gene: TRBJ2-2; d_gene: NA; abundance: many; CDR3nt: TGCGCCAGCAGCTTATCTGCCATGAACACCGGGGAGCTGTTTTTT; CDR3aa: CASSLSAMNTGELFF
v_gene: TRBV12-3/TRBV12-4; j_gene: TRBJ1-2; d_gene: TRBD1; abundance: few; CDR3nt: TGTGCCAGCACTAGAGCCGGGACAGGGGTCTACACCTTC; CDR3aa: CASTRAGTGVYTF
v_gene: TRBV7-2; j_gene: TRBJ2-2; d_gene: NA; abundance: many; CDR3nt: TGTGCCAGCACCTTCCAAGCGGGGAACACCGGGGAGCTGTTTTTT; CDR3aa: CASTFQAGNTGELFF
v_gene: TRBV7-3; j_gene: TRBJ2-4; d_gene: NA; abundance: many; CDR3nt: TGTGCCAGCAAACTAGTAGACAAAAACATTCAGTACTTC; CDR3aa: CASKLVDKNIQYF
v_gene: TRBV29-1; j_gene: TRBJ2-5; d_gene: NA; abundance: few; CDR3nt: TGCAGCGTCACCGGGGTAGAGACCCAGTACTTC; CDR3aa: CSVTGVETQYF
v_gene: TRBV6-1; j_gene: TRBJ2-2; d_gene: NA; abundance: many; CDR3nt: TGTGCCAGCAGTGGGAGGGGGCATGGGGAGCTGTTTTTT; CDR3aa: CASSGRGHGELFF
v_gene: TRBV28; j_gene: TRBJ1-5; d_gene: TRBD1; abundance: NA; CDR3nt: TGTGCCAGCAGTTTTGCGGACAGGGTGTATCAGCCCCAGCATTTT; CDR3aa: CASSFADRVYQPQHF
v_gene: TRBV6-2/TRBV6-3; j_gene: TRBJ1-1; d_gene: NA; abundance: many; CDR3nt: TGTGCCAGCAGTTTTGAGTTGAACACTGAAGCTTTCTTT; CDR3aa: CASSFELNTEAFF
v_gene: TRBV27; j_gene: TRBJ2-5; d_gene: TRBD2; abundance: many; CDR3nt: TGTGCCAGCAGTCGTACTAGCGGTGGGTACCAAGAGACCCAGTACTTC; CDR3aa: CASSRTSGGYQETQYF
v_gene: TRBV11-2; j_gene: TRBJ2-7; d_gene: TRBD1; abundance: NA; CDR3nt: TGTGCCAGCAGCTTATCAGACAGGGCAAACTCTTACGAGCAGTACTTC; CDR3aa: CASSLSDRANSYEQYF
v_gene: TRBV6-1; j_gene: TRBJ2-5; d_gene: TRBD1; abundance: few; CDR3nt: TGTGCCAGCAGTGAGCGACCCCGGACAGGACCCGAGACCCAGTACTTC; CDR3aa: CASSERPRTGPETQYF
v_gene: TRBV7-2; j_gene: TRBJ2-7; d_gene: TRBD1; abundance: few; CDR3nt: TGTGCCAGCAGCCGTTCCGGGACAGGGAGGAACGAGCAGTACTTC; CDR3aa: CASSRSGTGRNEQYF
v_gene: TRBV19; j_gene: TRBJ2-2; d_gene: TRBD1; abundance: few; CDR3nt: TGTGCCAGTAGGGGGGACAGGGTCTATGGCAACACCGGGGAGCTGTTTTTT; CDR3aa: CASRGDRVYGNTGELFF